The subject of this entry is one TCR beta chain. The method was immunoSEQ multiplex PCR; TCRdb's version includes in-frame clones alone and lacks a portion of them. The data show over 85,000 clones, with about 96% seen just once and around 0.4% held by the top ten. The sample belongs to a study of technical replicates of blood from a few donors. Trimming removed 5 bases from V and 5 bases from J; junction bases left unmatched: 4. This CDR3 is 13 amino acids long. Germline V gene data show CDR1 as MNHEY and CDR2 as SVGAGI. The chain uses TRBV6-5 and TRBJ2-3; TRBD1 aligns across 7 bases. Sequencing input: T cells isolated from PBMCs. The sequence derives from a human donor in good health. The CDR3 loop reads CASSQTGIDTQYF. The CDR3, as DNA: TGTGCCAGCAGTCAGACAGGGATAGATACGCAGTATTTT.